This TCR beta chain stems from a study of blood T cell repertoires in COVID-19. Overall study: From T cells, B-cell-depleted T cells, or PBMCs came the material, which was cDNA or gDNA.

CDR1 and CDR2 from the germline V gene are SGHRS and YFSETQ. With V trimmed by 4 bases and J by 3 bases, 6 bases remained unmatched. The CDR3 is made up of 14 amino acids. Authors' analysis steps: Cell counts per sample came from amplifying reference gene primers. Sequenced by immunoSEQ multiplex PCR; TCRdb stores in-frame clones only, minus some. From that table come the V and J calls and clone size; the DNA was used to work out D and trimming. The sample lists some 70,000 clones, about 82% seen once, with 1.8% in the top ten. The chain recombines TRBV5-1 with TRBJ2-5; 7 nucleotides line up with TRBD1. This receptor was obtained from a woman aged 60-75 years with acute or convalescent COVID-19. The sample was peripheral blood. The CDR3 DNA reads TGCGCCAGCAGCGCCCCGGGACAGAAAGAGACCCAGTACTTC. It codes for CASSAPGQKETQYF. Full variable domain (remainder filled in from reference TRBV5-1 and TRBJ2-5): KAGVTQTPRYLIKTRGQQVTLSCSPISGHRSVSWYQQTPGQGLQFLFEYFSETQRNKGNFPGRFSGRQFSNSRSEMNVSTLELGDSALYLCASSAPGQKETQYFGPGTRLLVL.